The rows below give T cell receptor beta chains drawn from one sample of a study of blood T cell repertoires in COVID-19. The repertoire was sequenced with immunoSEQ multiplex PCR; TCRdb's copy has only in-frame clones and lacks some. Of approximately 38,000 clones in the sample, approximately 83% were seen once. Sequenced: peripheral blood. Receptor source: a human donor with acute or convalescent COVID-19. The donor label of this sample is uncertain. Both conserved end residues are part of each CDR3. A D gene is named only where the DNA matches it firmly. A clone size is listed for some rows: how often the clone was seen (once, few, many), or a class if it is expanded.

DNA	CDR3	D	size	V	J	length
TGTGCCATCAGTGAGTACGGGAACCAAGAGACCCAGTACTTC	CAISEYGNQETQYF	.	.	TRBV10-3	TRBJ2-5	14
TGTGCCAGCAGCCTGGGGCCGGGGGGGTCTCCTTACGAGCAGTACTTC	CASSLGPGGSPYEQYF	TRBD2	.	TRBV4-2	TRBJ2-7	16
TGTGCCAGCAGCTTAGTCACTTTGGGACTGCAGTACTTC	CASSLVTLGLQYF	.	.	TRBV13	TRBJ2-7	13
TGTGCCAGCAGGCCACAGGGGGCTAAAACAGATACGCAGTATTTT	CASRPQGAKTDTQYF	TRBD1	.	TRBV6-5	TRBJ2-3	15
TGTGCCAGCAGTAGGGGGACAGGGGGCTTTGAAGCTTTCTTT	CASSRGTGGFEAFF	TRBD1	.	TRBV27	TRBJ1-1	14
TGTGCCAGCTCACAAGAAGACGGCGCGGGCTCAGGTTCACCCCTCCACTTT	CASSQEDGAGSGSPLHF	.	.	TRBV18	TRBJ1-6	17
TGTGCCACCAGCAGAGTTGAGGGATCGGCTTTCTTT	CATSRVEGSAFF	.	.	TRBV15	TRBJ1-1	12
TGTGCCAGCAGAACGACCAGGGGAGAGCAGTACTTC	CASRTTRGEQYF	.	.	TRBV27	TRBJ2-7	12
TGTGCCAGCAGGACATCCAGGAAGGTGTCTAACTATGGCTACACCTTC	CASRTSRKVSNYGYTF	.	.	TRBV28	TRBJ1-2	16
TGTGCCAGCAGTTCTAGCGGGGGGTTCGAGACCCAGTACTTC	CASSSSGGFETQYF	TRBD2	.	TRBV6-2/TRBV6-3	TRBJ2-5	14
TGTGCCAGCAGCGTAGGGCCAAGACAGGTTGTAGGAACAGATACGCAGTATTTT	CASSVGPRQVVGTDTQYF	.	.	TRBV9	TRBJ2-3	18
TGTGCCAGCAGCATCTTCCCCCAGGGGGCAAGGACCGGGGAGCTGTTTTTT	CASSIFPQGARTGELFF	.	.	TRBV21-1	TRBJ2-2	17
TGTGCCAGCAGCGTAAACACAGGGGCAGAAAAACTGTTTTTT	CASSVNTGAEKLFF	TRBD1	.	TRBV5-4	TRBJ1-4	14
TGCGCCAGCAGTCTAGACCGCTCTGGGACTGAAGCTTTCTTT	CASSLDRSGTEAFF	.	.	TRBV10-2	TRBJ1-1	14
TGCAGCGTTGTTATAAGGGGGGGACTGAACACTGAAGCTTTCTTT	CSVVIRGGLNTEAFF	.	once	TRBV29-1	TRBJ1-1	15
TGTGCCAGCAGCTTACCTACTAGCGAGCAGTTCTTC	CASSLPTSEQFF	.	.	TRBV11-2	TRBJ2-1	12
TGTGCCAGCAGCTGGGGACAGGGGGGTAACTTGGGCTACACCTTC	CASSWGQGGNLGYTF	TRBD1	.	TRBV7-8	TRBJ1-2	15
TGTGCCAGCAGCTTAGTATCCAGCGGGGGCCAAGAGACCCAGTACTTC	CASSLVSSGGQETQYF	TRBD2	.	TRBV7-9	TRBJ2-5	16
TGTGCCAGCAGCCAATCGCGGGGTAGCGGGGCCTGGGAGACCCAGTACTTC	CASSQSRGSGAWETQYF	TRBD2	.	TRBV4-2	TRBJ2-5	17
TGCGCCAGCAGCTTGGGAGCGGGGGTACAAGAGACCCAGTACTTC	CASSLGAGVQETQYF	TRBD2	few	TRBV5-1	TRBJ2-5	15
TGTGCCACCAGCAGAGGGTCTAGCGGGGGAATCACAGATACGCAGTATTTT	CATSRGSSGGITDTQYF	TRBD2	.	TRBV15	TRBJ2-3	17
TGTGCCAGCAGCCGAGCGGGGGGCGATTCCTACGAGCAGTACTTC	CASSRAGGDSYEQYF	TRBD2	.	TRBV13	TRBJ2-7	15
TGTGCCAGCAGCTCCCTCCAAGGACAGGGGGCCTACGAGCAGTACTTC	CASSSLQGQGAYEQYF	TRBD1	.	TRBV11-2	TRBJ2-7	16
TGTGCCAGCAGGCTTGACGAGCGGGAATACGAGCAGTACTTC	CASRLDEREYEQYF	TRBD2	.	TRBV2	TRBJ2-7	14
TGCGCCAGCAGCCAAGATCTTTGGGGGGGACAGCCCCAGCATTTT	CASSQDLWGGQPQHF	.	.	TRBV4-3	TRBJ1-5	15
TGTGCCTGGAGGGACTACAGGGGGGCGAACACCGGGGAGCTGTTTTTT	CAWRDYRGANTGELFF	TRBD1	few	TRBV30	TRBJ2-2	16
TGCGCCAGCAGCTCCGGGACAGGGGGCGACGTATGGACTGAAGCTTTCTTT	CASSSGTGGDVWTEAFF	TRBD1	.	TRBV5-1	TRBJ1-1	17
TGTGCCAGCAGCGCTCAGGGGGTTGGTGGCACTGAAGCTTTCTTT	CASSAQGVGGTEAFF	TRBD1	.	TRBV7-9	TRBJ1-1	15
TGTGCCAGCAGATACCGGGACAGACCCTACGAGCAGTACTTC	CASRYRDRPYEQYF	TRBD1	.	TRBV5-8	TRBJ2-7	14
TGTGCCAGCAGCACCGGACAGGGGGAAAGCAATCAGCCCCAGCATTTT	CASSTGQGESNQPQHF	TRBD1	.	TRBV5-8	TRBJ1-5	16
TGCGCCAGCAGCGTGGACAGGGACTATGGCTACACCTTC	CASSVDRDYGYTF	TRBD1	.	TRBV5-1	TRBJ1-2	13
TGTGCCAGCGCCTTGCGGGGACGGCAAAATACGCAGTATTTT	CASALRGRQNTQYF	.	.	TRBV27	TRBJ2-3	14
TGCGCCAGCAGCCCCCCGGGAGCTAGCGTGTCGAGGGTCTTC	CASSPPGASVSRVF	.	.	TRBV5-1	TRBJ2-1	14
TGTGCCAGCAGTTTTTTTAGGGGCGAAGGTAGCAATCAGCCCCAGCATTTT	CASSFFRGEGSNQPQHF	.	.	TRBV28	TRBJ1-5	17
TGCGCCAGCAGATTACAGGGGTCTAGCACTGAAGCTTTCTTT	CASRLQGSSTEAFF	TRBD1	.	TRBV5-1	TRBJ1-1	14
TGTGCCATCAGTGCAGCGGGGGGTAACAATGAGCAGTTCTTC	CAISAAGGNNEQFF	TRBD2	few	TRBV10-3	TRBJ2-1	14
TGTGCCAGCAGTGAAGAAAGCGCAGCGGGGGCGGTCAATGAGCAGTTCTTC	CASSEESAAGAVNEQFF	TRBD2	few	TRBV2	TRBJ2-1	17
TGTGCCAGCATTCCCGAAGACAGCTACCGGGAGGGCTACACCTTC	CASIPEDSYREGYTF	.	.	TRBV28	TRBJ1-2	15
TGTGCCAGCAGCTACGGGACTCCTGCCTACAATGAGCAGTTCTTC	CASSYGTPAYNEQFF	.	.	TRBV7-6	TRBJ2-1	15
TGTGCCAGCAGCCCCGGGAGGGTATCTGAAGCTTTCTTT	CASSPGRVSEAFF	.	.	TRBV7-6	TRBJ1-1	13
TGTGCCAGCAGCTTGGGGGGACAGGGTTCTTCACCCCTCCACTTT	CASSLGGQGSSPLHF	TRBD1	.	TRBV5-8	TRBJ1-6	15
TGTGCCAGCAGTCCAATAACCAGTAATTCACCCCTCCACTTT	CASSPITSNSPLHF	.	.	TRBV2	TRBJ1-6	14
TGTGCCAGCTCACGCCCGGGACAACAAGAGACCCAGTACTTC	CASSRPGQQETQYF	.	.	TRBV18	TRBJ2-5	14
TGTGCTGGAAACGGGGTAGTGGATACGCAGTATTTT	CAGNGVVDTQYF	.	.	TRBV2	TRBJ2-3	12
TGTGCCTGGGCCCCCCAAATCGGGGGGAGCAATCAGCCCCAGCATTTT	CAWAPQIGGSNQPQHF	.	.	TRBV30	TRBJ1-5	16
TGTGCCAGCAGCGGAGGGATCGCCTTAGTTGGGTATGATTCACCCCTCCACTTT	CASSGGIALVGYDSPLHF	.	.	TRBV9	TRBJ1-6	18